The 31 T cell receptor beta chains listed next were all sequenced from one sample in a study of shared clonotypes between healthy human individuals. Clones were read by immunoSEQ multiplex PCR, and TCRdb kept only the in-frame ones, dropping some. This sample has some 2,100,000 clones, with approximately 94% found just once. Sequenced input: naive CD4+ T cells sorted from blood. Subset specified: CD45RA+ positively selected. These receptors all stem from a man aged 18 to 30 in good health.

This chain joins TRBV10-2 and TRBJ2-1; D is perhaps TRBD2 (6 bases). The CDR3 consists of 12 residues. With 9 bases removed from V and 3 bases from J, the gap between germline ends came to 9 bases. Germline V CDR1 and CDR2: WSHSY, SAAADI. CDR3 nucleotide sequence: TGCGCCAGTAGGGACTTCTACAATGAGCAGTTCTTC. Translating it yields CASRDFYNEQFF.

The chain links TRBV14 to TRBJ2-1; tentative D call: TRBD1 (6 bases). The V gene lost 7 bases and the J gene lost 8 bases, with 18 bases spanning the gap. This CDR3 comprises 14 residues. Germline V CDR1 and CDR2: SGHDN, FVKESK. The CDR3 protein is CASNTGSNRHEQFF. CDR3 sequence (DNA): TGTGCCAGCAACACAGGGAGTAATCGGCATGAGCAGTTCTTC. Variable domain in full (rest from reference TRBV14 and TRBJ2-1): EAGVTQFPSHSVIEKGQTVTLRCDPISGHDNLYWYRRVMGKEIKFLLHFVKESKQDESGMPNNRFLAERTGGTYSTLKVQPAELEDSGVYFCASNTGSNRHEQFFGPGTRLTVL.

Details on this clone: At the DNA level, this CDR3 is encoded by other sequences in the same sample as well. The V call is TRBV30, the J call TRBJ2-7, with TRBD1 identical over 9 bases. CDR1 and CDR2 from the germline V gene are GTSNPN and SVGIG (reference sequence). V lost 5 bases, J lost 1 base, and 6 bases stayed unmatched. The CDR3 runs 14 residues. CDR3 in DNA: TGTGCCTGGGCAACCGGGACAGGGTCCTACGAGCAGTACTTC. Protein product: CAWATGTGSYEQYF.

The V and J genes are TRBV29-1 and TRBJ1-1; no clear D. The CDR3 covers 13 residues. The V gene lost 6 bases and the J gene lost 6 bases, with 17 bases spanning the gap. Germline CDR1 and CDR2: SQVTM and ANQGSEA. The CDR3 sequence is CSVARRASPEAFF. Here the CDR3 DNA reads TGCAGCGTAGCAAGGAGAGCATCCCCTGAAGCTTTCTTT.

This clone was found once. The chain is built from TRBV5-1 and TRBJ1-1, with D possibly matching TRBD1 (6 bases). Between the trimmed V and J ends, which lost 1 base and 0 bases, there was a span of 16 bases. Germline V CDR1 and CDR2: SGHRS, YFSETQ. The CDR3 extends over 17 amino acids. The CDR3 sequence is CASSLHSGTNMNTEAFF. As DNA, the CDR3 is TGCGCCAGCAGCTTGCACTCCGGGACAAACATGAACACTGAAGCTTTCTTT. Combining the CDR3 with reference TRBV5-1 and TRBJ1-1 gives the whole variable domain KAGVTQTPRYLIKTRGQQVTLSCSPISGHRSVSWYQQTPGQGLQFLFEYFSETQRNKGNFPGRFSGRQFSNSRSEMNVSTLELGDSALYLCASSLHSGTNMNTEAFFGQGTRLTVV.

V and J are TRBV5-1 and TRBJ2-7; D not resolved. Germline V CDR1 and CDR2: SGHRS, YFSETQ. V lost 4 bases, J lost 2 bases, and 22 bases lay in between. There are 17 residues in the CDR3. CDR3 DNA: TGCGCCAGCAGCCCACAAACTGACCCCGCGTCAGCCTACGAGCAGTACTTC. It encodes CASSPQTDPASAYEQYF. Full variable domain (remainder filled in from reference TRBV5-1 and TRBJ2-7): KAGVTQTPRYLIKTRGQQVTLSCSPISGHRSVSWYQQTPGQGLQFLFEYFSETQRNKGNFPGRFSGRQFSNSRSEMNVSTLELGDSALYLCASSPQTDPASAYEQYFGPGTRLTVT.

The rearrangement uses TRBV30 and TRBJ2-7, with 12 positions matching TRBD2. Germline assignment: CDR1 GTSNPN and CDR2 SVGIG (reference sequence). V lost 5 bases to trimming and J lost 4 bases; unmatched junction nucleotides: 9. The CDR3 is 15 residues long. CDR3 in DNA: TGTGCCTGGGGACTAGCGGGAATGGGTATATACGAGCAGTACTTC. Protein product: CAWGLAGMGIYEQYF.

The chain recombines TRBV6-1 with TRBJ1-2; D gene ambiguous. CDR3 length: 11 amino acids. The germline CDR1 and CDR2 sequences are MNHNS and SASEGT. Between the trimmed V and J ends, which lost 3 bases and 8 bases, there was a span of 7 bases. CDR3 protein: CASSDSRGYTF. CDR3 sequence (DNA): TGTGCCAGCAGTGATTCCCGAGGCTACACCTTC.

The chain has TRBV29-1 and TRBJ1-2, with 7 bases identical to TRBD1. The CDR3 runs 17 residues. Unmatched junction bases numbered 14, after V lost 4 bases and J lost 0 bases. Per the germline V gene, CDR1 is SQVTM and CDR2 is ANQGSEA. The CDR3 reads CSVAETGKVSTNYGYTF. CDR3 nucleotide sequence: TGCAGCGTTGCCGAGACAGGGAAGGTATCGACTAACTATGGCTACACCTTC.

The chain is built from TRBV5-5 and TRBJ1-2; D is possibly TRBD1 (6 bases). Trimming removed 0 bases from V and 6 bases from J, with 9 bases in between. The V gene's germline CDR1 is SGHKS and CDR2 YYEKEE (reference sequence). The CDR3 is 13 residues long. The CDR3 DNA reads as TGTGCCAGCAGCTTGGTGACAGGAGATGGCTACACCTTC. As protein: CASSLVTGDGYTF.

The chain uses TRBV28 and TRBJ1-5, with D perhaps matching TRBD1 (6 bases). The CDR3 covers 15 residues. The V end was cut by 6 bases, the J end by 0 bases, with 12 bases between. Looked up from germline, CDR1 is MDHEN and CDR2 is SYDVKM. The CDR3 loop is CASRPQGNSNQPQHF. CDR3 DNA: TGTGCCAGCAGACCTCAGGGGAATAGCAATCAGCCCCAGCATTTT.

The chain employs TRBV27 and TRBJ2-5; 13 nucleotides match TRBD2. Germline V gives CDR1 MNHEY, CDR2 SMNVEV (reference sequence). V was pared by 3 bases and J by 3 bases, with 4 bases of the junction left unmatched. The CDR3 runs 16 residues. CDR3 nucleotides: TGTGCCAGCAGTTTTAGGACTAGCGGGGGAAAAGAGACCCAGTACTTC. Translation gives CASSFRTSGGKETQYF.

J is TRBJ1-2 and V is TRBV30; D gene uncertain. Per germline, CDR1 GTSNPN and CDR2 SVGIG (reference sequence). The ends were cut back, 3 bases at V and 1 base at J, with 3 bases in the middle. This CDR3 has 11 amino acids. CDR3 sequence reads: CAWRLNYGYTF. CDR3 nucleotide sequence: TGTGCCTGGAGACTTAACTATGGCTACACCTTC.

This chain joins TRBV28 and TRBJ2-1, with a weak D call TRBD1 (8 bases). V lost 6 bases and J 4 bases, leaving 16 bases between the germline ends. The germline CDR1 and CDR2 sequences are MDHEN and SYDVKM. There are 15 residues in the CDR3. Here the CDR3 DNA reads TGTGCCAGCAGAACTAACAGGGGGGGGTACAATGAGCAGTTCTTC. Translating gives CASRTNRGGYNEQFF.

This sequence joins TRBV10-2 and TRBJ1-2; D call uncertain. The germline V and J ends were trimmed by 1 base and 0 bases, with 6 bases remaining between them. This CDR3 is 14 amino acids long. CDR1 is WSHSY, CDR2 SAAADI, per germline. CDR3 region: CASSEWHSNYGYTF. In nucleotides, the CDR3 is TGCGCCAGCAGTGAGTGGCACTCTAACTATGGCTACACCTTC.

This chain connects TRBV6-8 to TRBJ1-3, with unresolved D. V was pared by 2 bases and J by 0 bases, with 5 bases between. The germline V gene encodes CDR1 MNHGY and CDR2 SAAAGT. The CDR3 loop spans 14 amino acids. CDR3 protein: CASSYVGSGNTIYF. DNA for the CDR3: TGTGCCAGCAGTTACGTGGGCTCTGGAAACACCATATATTTT.

The chain links TRBV5-1 to TRBJ2-1; 7 nucleotides align to TRBD1. The CDR3 spans 19 residues. Germline V CDR1 and CDR2: SGHRS, YFSETQ. Trimming at V came to 0 bases and at J to 0 bases, leaving 12 bases not matched to a gene. CDR3 bases: TGCGCCAGCAGCTTGGTTTCCCCGGTTCGGGACAGCTCCTACAATGAGCAGTTCTTC. It specifies CASSLVSPVRDSSYNEQFF.

The V gene is TRBV19, the J gene TRBJ1-2, with TRBD1 as a possible D gene (5 bases). This CDR3 has 13 amino acids. Between the trimmed V and J ends, which lost 4 bases and 4 bases, there was a span of 10 bases. The germline V gene has CDR1 LNHDA and CDR2 SQIVND (reference sequence). The CDR3 loop reads CASSTQETYGYTF. CDR3 DNA sequence: TGTGCCAGTAGTACACAGGAGACCTATGGCTACACCTTC.

This clone was picked up one time. The V call is TRBV2, the J call TRBJ2-5, with D tentatively TRBD1 (5 bases). V was cut by 8 bases and J by 5 bases, with 15 bases left in between. The V gene's germline CDR1 is SNHLY and CDR2 FYNNEI. The CDR3 has 13 residues. CDR3 sequence reads: CASAQGQGETQYF. The CDR3 DNA reads TGTGCCAGCGCTCAGGGCCAAGGGGAGACCCAGTACTTC.

The chain links TRBV18 to TRBJ1-1; D gene unclear. This CDR3 comprises 17 residues. V was clipped by 6 bases and J by 0 bases, with 20 bases between them. Per the germline V gene, CDR1 is KGHSH and CDR2 is LQKENI. Written as DNA, the CDR3 is TGTGCCAGCTCTTCACCCGCAGGTGGAGGCATGAACACTGAAGCTTTCTTT. This encodes CASSSPAGGGMNTEAFF.

A single count supports this clone. A read error may account for a junction end that differs from germline. Other DNA sequences in the same sample also yield this CDR3. This chain joins TRBV5-4 and TRBJ1-1; D unclear. Germline V gene sequence: CDR1 SGHNT, CDR2 YYREEE (reference sequence). The CDR3 has 13 amino acids. CDR3 DNA sequence: TGTGCCAGCAGTTTGGAGAGGAACACTGAAGCTTTCTTT. Protein sequence: CASSLERNTEAFF.

The chain is built from TRBV7-2 and TRBJ1-3, with 9 bases aligning to TRBD1. The CDR3 is 16 amino acids. Germline CDR1 reads SGHTA; CDR2 reads FQGNSA. The ends lost 5 bases at V and 1 base at J; junction bases unmatched: 6. The CDR3 DNA reads TGTGCCAGCAGCCCGGACAGGGGCCTATCTGGAAACACCATATATTTT. Translating gives CASSPDRGLSGNTIYF.

This clone has only one observation. This chain connects TRBV4-1 to TRBJ1-3; no firm D call. Germline CDR1 is MGHRA and CDR2 is YSYEKL. The CDR3 is made up of 16 amino acids. V dropped 0 bases and J dropped 0 bases, with 9 bases sitting between them. For the CDR3, the DNA is TGCGCCAGCAGCCAAGATCCCTTAAGCTCTGGAAACACCATATATTTT. It is translated as CASSQDPLSSGNTIYF.

The J gene is TRBJ2-2, the V gene TRBV21-1; the table's D call TRBD2 went unverified against the DNA. TRBV21-1 is a documented pseudogene. The CDR3 consists of 16 residues. CDR3 coding DNA: TGTGCCAGCAGCTTTCGCACCGGGACTTTCACCGGGGAGCTGTTTTTT. Protein sequence: CASSFRTGTFTGELFF.

V is TRBV5-5 and J is TRBJ2-1; the D is unclear. The length of the CDR3 is 17 residues. CDR1 is SGHKS and CDR2 is YYEKEE in the germline V gene (reference sequence). The V gene lost 1 base and the J gene lost 3 bases, with 17 bases spanning the gap. In nucleotides, the CDR3 is TGTGCCAGCAGCTTGCCCAGGACGGGCGTTAGCTACAATGAGCAGTTCTTC. This sequence encodes CASSLPRTGVSYNEQFF. The full variable domain, with the rest looked up from reference TRBV5-5 and TRBJ2-1, is DAGVTQSPTHLIKTRGQQVTLRCSPISGHKSVSWYQQVLGQGPQFIFQYYEKEERGRGNFPDRFSARQFPNYSSELNVNALLLGDSALYLCASSLPRTGVSYNEQFFGPGTRLTVL.

The CDR3, as DNA: TGTGCCAGCAGTAGGAGCCGGGACCTCTACAATGAGCAGTTCTTC. Its protein is CASSRSRDLYNEQFF. The rearrangement uses TRBV6-1 and TRBJ2-1; perhaps D is TRBD1 or TRBD2 (5 bases each). This CDR3 spans 15 amino acids. The V gene lost 5 bases and the J gene lost 3 bases, with 14 bases spanning the gap. Germline assignment: CDR1 MNHNS and CDR2 SASEGT.

A word on this clone: Additional DNA sequences in this sample encode the identical CDR3. This chain joins TRBV5-1 and TRBJ2-5, with D possibly TRBD1 on 5 matching bases. The CDR3 has 13 residues. Between the trimmed V and J ends, which lost 3 bases and 4 bases, there was a span of 10 bases. Germline V CDR1 and CDR2: SGHRS, YFSETQ. The DNA for the CDR3 is TGCGCCAGCAGCTCTGGACAAGGAGAGACCCAGTACTTC. Translating it yields CASSSGQGETQYF.

The chain recombines TRBV5-1 with TRBJ2-1; TRBD1 aligns across 8 bases. Germline assignment: CDR1 SGHRS and CDR2 YFSETQ. V was pared by 4 bases and J by 0 bases, with 3 bases of the junction left unmatched. The length of the CDR3 is 15 residues. The CDR3 spells CASSPGQASYNEQFF. The CDR3 DNA reads as TGCGCCAGCAGCCCGGGACAGGCCTCCTACAATGAGCAGTTCTTC. The full variable domain, rest sourced from reference TRBV5-1 and TRBJ2-1, is KAGVTQTPRYLIKTRGQQVTLSCSPISGHRSVSWYQQTPGQGLQFLFEYFSETQRNKGNFPGRFSGRQFSNSRSEMNVSTLELGDSALYLCASSPGQASYNEQFFGPGTRLTVL.

This chain links TRBV2 with TRBJ1-5, with 10 bases aligning to TRBD1. The CDR3 totals 15 residues. In germline, CDR1 is SNHLY, CDR2 FYNNEI. V dropped 4 bases and J dropped 6; count of bases not matched to a gene: 6. The CDR3 DNA follows: TGTGCCAGCAGTGGAGGGACAGGGGAGTCTCAGCCCCAGCATTTT. As protein: CASSGGTGESQPQHF.

The chain has TRBV2 and TRBJ2-5; no clear D gene. This CDR3 is built from 10 residues. Germline loops: CDR1 SNHLY, CDR2 FYNNEI. V was cut by 6 bases and J by 14 bases, with 13 bases left in between. The CDR3 coding sequence is TGTGCCAGCAGGAGTCTCCACACATACTTC. Residues: CASRSLHTYF. Using reference TRBV2 and TRBJ2-5 for the parts outside the CDR3, the full variable domain is EPEVTQTPSHQVTQMGQEVILRCVPISNHLYFYWYRQILGQKVEFLVSFYNNEISEKSEIFDDQFSVERPDGSNFTLKIRSTKLEDSAMYFCASRSLHTYFGPGTRLLVL.

The chain has TRBV6-1 and TRBJ1-1; D may be TRBD1 (5 bases). The CDR3 spans 14 residues. Germline values: CDR1 MNHNS, CDR2 SASEGT. V lost 7 bases to trimming and J lost 0 bases, with 12 bases between them. The DNA for the CDR3 is TGTGCCAGCACTCTGGGACTAATGAACACTGAAGCTTTCTTT. Amino acid sequence: CASTLGLMNTEAFF.